This TCR beta chain was identified during a study of OX40 agonist ivuxolimab in advanced cancers. The study's findings and limits: The average count of expanded clones was higher among CD8+ T cells than among CD4+.

Remarks on this clone: Its specificity is unknown.

V lost 5 bases and J lost 2; bases outside the gene matches: 4. Germline values: CDR1 MNHEY, CDR2 SMNVEV (reference sequence). This CDR3 contains 14 residues. Produced via immunoSEQ multiplex PCR; TCRdb's table is partial and in-frame only. The sample yields roughly 42,000 clones, around 85% seen once. The chain couples TRBV27 to TRBJ2-7; 9 positions agree with TRBD1. This receptor was taken from an adult with an advanced solid tumor such as melanoma, head and neck, liver or kidney cancer. The specimen comprised CD4+ or CD8+ T cells sorted from blood, sampled in a trial of the OX40 agonist ivuxolimab. CDR3 loop: CASSDRGLPYEQYF. CDR3 in DNA: TGTGCCAGCAGTGACAGGGGGTTGCCCTACGAGCAGTACTTC.